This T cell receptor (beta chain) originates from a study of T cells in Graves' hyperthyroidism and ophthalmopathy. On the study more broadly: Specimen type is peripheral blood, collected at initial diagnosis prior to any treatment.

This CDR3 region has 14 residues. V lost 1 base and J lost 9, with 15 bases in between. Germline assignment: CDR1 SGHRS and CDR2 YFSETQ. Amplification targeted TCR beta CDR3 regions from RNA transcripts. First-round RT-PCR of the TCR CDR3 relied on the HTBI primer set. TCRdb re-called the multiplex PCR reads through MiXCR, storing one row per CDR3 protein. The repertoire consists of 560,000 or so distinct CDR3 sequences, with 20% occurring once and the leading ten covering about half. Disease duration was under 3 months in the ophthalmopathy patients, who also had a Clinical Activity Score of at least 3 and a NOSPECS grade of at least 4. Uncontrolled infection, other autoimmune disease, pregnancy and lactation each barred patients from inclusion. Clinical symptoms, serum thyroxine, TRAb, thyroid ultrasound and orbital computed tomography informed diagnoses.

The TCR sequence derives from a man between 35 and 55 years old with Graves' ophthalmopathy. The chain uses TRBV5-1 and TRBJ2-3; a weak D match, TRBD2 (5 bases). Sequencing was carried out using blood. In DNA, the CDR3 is TGCGCCAGCAGCTTGCTCTCGGGGAAGGAAACGCAGTATTTT. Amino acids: CASSLLSGKETQYF.